This TCR beta chain appears in the sequencing data of a study of cytomegalovirus exposure and HLA in healthy donors. In the PCR, 60 Vbeta and 13 Jbeta primers were used. Generated by immunoSEQ multiplex PCR, the TCRdb table keeps only in-frame clones and is missing some. The listing records approximately 79,000 clones. The CDR3 runs 15 residues. Per the germline V gene, CDR1 is MNHNY and CDR2 is SVGAGI (reference sequence). J lost 5 bases, V lost 6 bases, and 7 bases had no gene match. The sequence came from a boy between 10 and 17 years old in good health and CMV-seronegative. This chain joins TRBV6-6 and TRBJ2-1, with 10 nucleotides matching TRBD2. Sequenced input: PBMCs. DNA for the CDR3: TGTGCCAGCAGCTCGGGACTAGCGACACACAATGAGCAGTTCTTC. Translation: CASSSGLATHNEQFF.